The 5 T cell receptor beta chains reported below all come from one sample, sequenced in a study of T cells in localized non-small cell lung cancer. Only in-frame clones appear in the TCRdb table, and some are missing; sequencing was by immunoSEQ multiplex PCR. This sample has about 24,000 clones, with approximately 86% found just once. Sequencing was performed on peripheral blood, taken before any cancer treatment. Source of these receptors: a male donor older than 55 with stage II squamous cell lung carcinoma.

This clone was seen a handful of times. The chain couples TRBV21-1 to TRBJ1-6. TRBV21-1 is listed as a pseudogene. This CDR3 has 15 amino acids. CDR3 DNA sequence: TGTGCCAGCATCGGAGGGGTCAGACGTAATTCACCCCTCCACTTT. Protein: CASIGGVRRNSPLHF.

The chain has TRBV18 and TRBJ2-3; 9 bases agree with TRBD2. The CDR3 totals 16 residues. V lost 2 bases to trimming and J lost 3 bases; unmatched junction nucleotides: 6. Germline V lookup: CDR1 KGHSH, CDR2 LQKENI. CDR3 sequence reads: CASSPTSGGPTDTQYF. DNA for the CDR3: TGTGCCAGCTCACCAACCAGCGGGGGGCCTACAGATACGCAGTATTTT.

CDR3 DNA sequence: TGTGCCAGCACACCGGGCCATATGAACACTGAAGCTTTCTTT. This codes for CASTPGHMNTEAFF. This chain joins TRBV6-5 and TRBJ1-1; unclear D gene. The V end was cut by 7 bases, the J end by 0 bases, with 12 bases between. This CDR3 spans 14 amino acids. Germline CDR1 MNHEY, CDR2 SVGAGI.

The J gene is TRBJ2-7, the V gene TRBV7-2; 7 nucleotides line up with TRBD2. The CDR3 sequence is 14 residues long. Germline values: CDR1 SGHTA, CDR2 FQGNSA. The junction had 2 bases not matched to a gene; V was cut back by 3 bases and J by 0 bases. CDR3 bases: TGTGCCAGCAGCTTTGGGAGGGCCTCCTACGAGCAGTACTTC. It is translated as CASSFGRASYEQYF.

This clone was seen once. This chain connects TRBV7-2 to TRBJ1-1; 7 positions match TRBD1. Trimming took 0 bases from V and 2 from J; bases not matched to a gene: 12. CDR1 SGHTA and CDR2 FQGNSA come from the germline V gene. This CDR3 is built from 18 residues. The chain's CDR3 is CASSLASRGGPTNTEAFF. CDR3 in DNA: TGTGCCAGCAGCTTAGCATCCAGGGGGGGGCCCACAAACACTGAAGCTTTCTTT.